This T cell receptor (beta chain) was identified in a study of T cells in Graves' hyperthyroidism and ophthalmopathy. This clonotype has at least ten counts. Its antigen is not known. Researchers amplified the TCR beta CDR3 regions from RNA transcripts. Carried out on the TCR CDR3, a first-round RT-PCR used the HTBI primer set. TCRdb reprocessed the multiplex PCR reads via MiXCR and lists one record per CDR3 protein. The table has about 610,000 distinct CDR3 sequences, 14% to 15% seen once; the top ten hold 3.5% to 4.5%. Points from the study as a whole: The model's output predicted ophthalmopathy at a median of around 7 months prior to onset.

It was uncontrolled infection, other autoimmune disease, pregnancy or lactation that excluded patients. Together with thyroid ultrasound, orbital computed tomography, serum thyroxine and TRAb, clinical symptoms were used for diagnoses. PBMCs were derived from 7.5 to 10 ml fresh peripheral blood. This CDR3 region has 13 residues. CDR1 and CDR2 (germline): SGHVS, FNYEAQ. With 5 bases removed from V and 1 base from J, the gap between germline ends came to 8 bases. This TCR derives from a woman in her thirties or forties with Graves' ophthalmopathy. Sample: blood. J is TRBJ1-1 and V is TRBV7-6, with no clear D. The CDR3 here is CASSPSENTEAFF. The CDR3 DNA follows: TGTGCCAGCAGCCCATCGGAGAACACTGAAGCTTTCTTT.